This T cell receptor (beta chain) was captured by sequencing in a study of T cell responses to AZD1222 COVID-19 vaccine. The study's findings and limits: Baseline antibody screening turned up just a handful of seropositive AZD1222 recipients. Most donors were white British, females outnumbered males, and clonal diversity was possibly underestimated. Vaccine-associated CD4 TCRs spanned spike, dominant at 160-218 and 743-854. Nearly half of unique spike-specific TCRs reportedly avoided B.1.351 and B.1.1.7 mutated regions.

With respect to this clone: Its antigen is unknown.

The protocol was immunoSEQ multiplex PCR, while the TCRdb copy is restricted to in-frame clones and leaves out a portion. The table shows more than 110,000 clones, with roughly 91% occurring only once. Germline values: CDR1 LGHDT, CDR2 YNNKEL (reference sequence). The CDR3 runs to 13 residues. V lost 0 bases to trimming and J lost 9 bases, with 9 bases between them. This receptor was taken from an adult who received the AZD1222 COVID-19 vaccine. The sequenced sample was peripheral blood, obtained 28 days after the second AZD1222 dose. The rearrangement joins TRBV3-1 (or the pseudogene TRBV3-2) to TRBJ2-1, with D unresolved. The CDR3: CASSQDPQPEQFF. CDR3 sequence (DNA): TGTGCCAGCAGCCAAGACCCCCAGCCTGAGCAGTTCTTC.